The 16 T cell receptor beta chains below were found in one sample sequenced in a study of OX40 agonist ivuxolimab in advanced cancers. The library relied on the immunoSEQ multiplex PCR assay. The clones in this table, taken by TCRdb from immuneACCESS, are in-frame only. Not every clone is retained; where verified, under half of the shortfall comes from an unresolved V gene, and the cause of the rest is unknown. The sample records tens of thousands of clones, 75% to 90% of which are singletons. 0.33% of the sample is in the top ten clones. Sequencing used CD4+ or CD8+ T cells sorted from blood, obtained in a trial of the OX40 agonist ivuxolimab. These receptors originate from an adult with an advanced solid tumor such as melanoma, head and neck, liver or kidney cancer.

The rearrangement joins TRBV5-4 to TRBJ2-1; D might be TRBD2 (7 bases). V shed 4 bases and J shed 1 base, with 12 bases lying between them. Germline V gives CDR1 SGHNT, CDR2 YYREEE (reference sequence). This CDR3 has 15 amino acids. The CDR3 bases are TGTGCCAGCAGCCCGAGGGGGGGGTCCTACAATGAGCAGTTCTTC. It translates to CASSPRGGSYNEQFF.

The gene calls are TRBV9 and TRBJ2-2, with 7 bases that match TRBD2. CDR3 length: 17 amino acids. Per the germline V gene, CDR1 is SGDLS and CDR2 is YYNGEE. The junction had 10 bases not matched to a gene; V was cut back by 1 base and J by 4 bases. CDR3 region: CASSVSPSGALTGELFF. The CDR3, as DNA: TGTGCCAGCAGCGTATCACCTAGCGGAGCCCTCACCGGGGAGCTGTTTTTT.

The chain combines TRBV30 with TRBJ1-6, with a tentative D call TRBD1 (5 bases). Trimming took 2 bases from V and 7 from J, leaving 15 bases between them. The CDR3 spans 15 residues. Per the germline V gene, CDR1 is GTSNPN and CDR2 is SVGIG (reference sequence). CDR3 residues: CAWSYAVGENSPLHF. CDR3 coding DNA: TGTGCCTGGAGTTATGCCGTAGGGGAGAATTCACCCCTCCACTTT.

This chain uses TRBV7-9 with TRBJ1-5; no clear D gene. The germline V gene encodes CDR1 SEHNR and CDR2 FQNEAQ (reference sequence). The CDR3 covers 13 residues. Trimming removed 2 bases at V and 0 bases at J, with 2 bases between. In nucleotides, the CDR3 is TGTGCCAGCAGCTTAAATAGCAATCAGCCCCAGCATTTT. Translated, it gives CASSLNSNQPQHF.

This rearrangement joins TRBV6-1 to TRBJ1-5; D gene ambiguous. Germline assignment: CDR1 MNHNS and CDR2 SASEGT. The germline V and J ends were trimmed by 7 bases and 5 bases, with 9 bases remaining between them. CDR3 size: 12 residues. The CDR3 is CASKVGDQPQHF. CDR3 bases: TGTGCCAGCAAAGTAGGTGATCAGCCCCAGCATTTT.

This chain joins TRBV5-4 and TRBJ2-3; a weak D match, TRBD2 (6 bases). The CDR3 spans 15 residues. V lost 3 bases, J lost 0 bases, and 11 bases lay in between. The V gene's germline CDR1 is SGHNT and CDR2 YYREEE (reference sequence). The CDR3 DNA sequence: TGTGCCAGCAGCTGGGGGGAGGATAGCACAGATACGCAGTATTTT. Translation gives CASSWGEDSTDTQYF. The variable domain in full, completed from reference TRBV5-4 and TRBJ2-3, reads ETGVTQSPTHLIKTRGQQVTLRCSSQSGHNTVSWYQQALGQGPQFIFQYYREEENGRGNFPPRFSGLQFPNYSSELNVNALELDDSALYLCASSWGEDSTDTQYFGPGTRLTVL.

The chain is built from TRBV30 and TRBJ2-2; 8 positions agree with TRBD2. CDR3 length equals 15 residues. The germline gives CDR1 GTSNPN, CDR2 SVGIG (reference sequence). The V segment lost 2 bases and the J segment 1 base; nucleotides outside the gene matches: 3. The CDR3 bases are TGTGCCTGGAGTAGACTAGCGATGAACACCGGGGAGCTGTTTTTT. Translated: CAWSRLAMNTGELFF.

J is TRBJ2-2 and V is TRBV5-1; 9 bases align to TRBD1. V lost 1 base to trimming and J lost 1 base; unmatched junction nucleotides: 5. Germline V CDR1 and CDR2: SGHRS, YFSETQ. The CDR3 is 17 residues long. The CDR3 sequence is CASSLFSGQGNTGELFF. For the CDR3, the DNA is TGCGCCAGCAGCTTGTTCTCGGGACAGGGGAACACCGGGGAGCTGTTTTTT.

This clone has just one count. V gene TRBV5-4 combines with J gene TRBJ2-1, with D uncertain. The CDR3 runs 12 residues. Germline assignment: CDR1 SGHNT and CDR2 YYREEE (reference sequence). Trimming removed 3 bases at V and 7 bases at J, with 8 bases between. The CDR3 DNA reads TGTGCCAGCAGCTCGCAAGGGAATGAGCAGTTCTTC. It translates to CASSSQGNEQFF.

The J gene is TRBJ1-6, the V gene TRBV30; D might be TRBD1 (5 bases). In germline, CDR1 is GTSNPN, CDR2 SVGIG (reference sequence). This CDR3 has 13 residues. CDR3 sequence reads: CAWGVSYNSPLHF. The CDR3 DNA sequence: TGTGCGTGGGGGGTCTCCTATAATTCACCCCTCCACTTT.

J is TRBJ1-3 and V is TRBV7-3, with D perhaps matching TRBD1 (6 bases). Looked up from germline, CDR1 is SGHTA and CDR2 is FQGTGA. V gave up 5 bases and J gave up 0 bases, with 14 bases separating them. CDR3 length: 16 residues. The CDR3 coding sequence is TGTGCCAGCAGCCAGTGGGACACTAGCTCTGGAAACACCATATATTTT. It codes for CASSQWDTSSGNTIYF.

The chain recombines TRBV30 with TRBJ1-6, with D possibly being TRBD1 (6 bases). CDR1 GTSNPN and CDR2 SVGIG come from the germline V gene (reference sequence). The CDR3 consists of 13 residues. Trimming stripped 4 bases from V and 10 bases from J, with 14 bases between. CDR3 region: CAWNTGRGSPLHF. DNA of the CDR3: TGTGCCTGGAACACAGGAAGGGGGTCACCCCTCCACTTT. Looking up the rest from reference TRBV30 and TRBJ1-6 gives the full variable domain: SQTIHQWPATLVQPVGSPLSLECTVEGTSNPNLYWYRQAAGRGLQLLFYSVGIGQISSEVPQNLSASRPQDRQFILSSKKLLLSDSGFYLCAWNTGRGSPLHFGNGTRLTVT.

This clone was recorded once. The chain recombines TRBV30 with TRBJ2-7, with TRBD1 matching over 8 bases. CDR3 length: 16 residues. Germline-derived CDR1 and CDR2 are GTSNPN and SVGIG (reference sequence). Trimming cost V 2 bases and J 3 bases; bases outside gene matches: 12. The chain's CDR3 is CAWSPRWGRGLYEQYF. As DNA, the CDR3 is TGTGCCTGGAGTCCGAGGTGGGGCAGGGGGCTCTACGAGCAGTACTTC.

The V and J genes are TRBV5-6 and TRBJ1-4, with D maybe TRBD1 (5 bases). The V gene lost 4 bases and the J gene lost 8 bases, with 21 bases spanning the gap. The CDR3 runs 16 residues. CDR1 and CDR2 (germline): SGHDT, YYEEEE. In DNA form, the CDR3 reads TGTGCCAGCAGCCCTAGAACGGGCAGGGACGGGGAAAAACTGTTTTTT. Protein sequence: CASSPRTGRDGEKLFF.

This clone was found once. This sequence joins TRBV5-6 and TRBJ1-3, with 8 bases matching TRBD1. Trimming removed 1 base from V and 4 bases from J; junction bases left unmatched: 13. CDR1 and CDR2 from the germline V gene are SGHDT and YYEEEE. This CDR3 spans 18 amino acids. CDR3 in amino acids: CASSLKGQDLSAGNTIYF. The CDR3 bases are TGTGCCAGCAGCTTGAAGGGACAGGACCTCTCTGCCGGAAACACCATATATTTT.

J is TRBJ1-1 and V is TRBV9; D is possibly TRBD1 (5 bases). With 0 bases removed from V and 6 bases from J, the gap between germline ends came to 12 bases. Germline assignment: CDR1 SGDLS and CDR2 YYNGEE. This CDR3 region has 14 residues. The CDR3 sequence: CASSVGPDSAEAFF. CDR3 bases: TGTGCCAGCAGCGTAGGCCCTGACAGTGCTGAAGCTTTCTTT.